Given below is one TCR beta chain in context. Antigen specificity is unknown. MiXCR was run by TCRdb on the 5' RACE reads, yielding one entry per CDR3 protein. The repertoire holds 1,800,000 or so distinct CDR3 sequences, about 31% seen once, with about 0.27% in the top ten. This record comes from a study of identical twins. The germline gives CDR1 MNHEY, CDR2 SVGAGI. The length of the CDR3 is 18 residues. V shed 2 bases, J shed 1 base, and the junction held 5 bases outside the gene matches. Findings and caveats of the study: Within beta out-of-frame sequences, the excess sharing observed between twins was weaker. Abundant beta clonotypes from cord blood bore fewer insertions; memory repertoires lacked this pattern. Models underestimated out-of-frame TCR alpha sharing in monozygotic twins.

The sequence was obtained from a newborn girl in good health. The V call is TRBV6-5, the J call TRBJ2-3; 14 bases match TRBD2. Material for sequencing was cord blood. The CDR3 protein is CASSYRLAGGPRTDTQYF. DNA for the CDR3: TGTGCCAGCAGTTACCGACTAGCGGGAGGGCCGCGCACAGATACGCAGTATTTT.